This T cell receptor beta chain was identified in a study of shared clonotypes between healthy human individuals. Study results and caveats: Sampling was confined to blood; repertoires within tissues likely differ. Across a handful of donors, naive CD4 shared roughly 5%, naive CD8 about 3.2%, memory CD4 roughly 2.2%, memory CD8 0.4%.

The CDR3 sequence is 13 residues long. With 6 bases removed from V and 2 bases from J, the gap between germline ends came to 11 bases. In germline, CDR1 is MDHEN, CDR2 SYDVKM. With regard to this clone: Antigen unknown.

Measured with immunoSEQ multiplex PCR; TCRdb has only the in-frame clones, and not every one. The table records approximately 500,000 clones, 95% to 97% of them present only once. Sequenced material: naive CD4+ T cells sorted from blood. Subset noted: CD45RA+ positively selected. This receptor was taken from a woman in her twenties or thirties in good health. The chain recombines TRBV28 with TRBJ2-7; tentatively, D is TRBD2 (5 bases). CDR3 loop: CASSLSGAYEQYF. The DNA for the CDR3 is TGTGCCAGCAGCTTAAGCGGAGCCTACGAGCAGTACTTC.